A selection of T cell receptor beta chains follows, all from one sample in a study of CD8 T cells in Susac syndrome. TCRdb called the immunoSEQ multiplex PCR reads again in MiXCR, with one record for every CDR3 protein. The data contain about 100,000 distinct CDR3 sequences, approximately 95% of them singletons. Sequenced material: CD8+ T cells from PBMCs. The origin of the receptors is a human donor with Susac syndrome. Each CDR3 is given without its conserved first and last residue.

CDR3aa | j_gene | v_gene
ASSSGQGYNEQF | TRBJ2-1 | TRBV5-1
ASSLAATLQQY | TRBJ2-3 | TRBV7-9
ATSRKETQY | TRBJ2-5 | TRBV15
ASSHRPGLHNEKLF | TRBJ1-4 | TRBV14
ASSPWQGGQETQY | TRBJ2-5 | TRBV27
ATSDPGLAGAEQF | TRBJ2-1 | TRBV24-1
ASSQAFERGEQY | TRBJ2-7 | TRBV4-1
ASRQGPNTEAF | TRBJ1-1 | TRBV12-3/TRBV12-4
ASSSTGTNQNEQF | TRBJ2-1 | TRBV7-6
SVRDSTDTQY | TRBJ2-3 | TRBV29-1
ASTLVTGRETQY | TRBJ2-5 | TRBV11-1
ASSLAGKITDTQY | TRBJ2-3 | TRBV5-1
ASSFGRGETQY | TRBJ2-5 | TRBV27
ASSPRDNPYEQY | TRBJ2-7 | TRBV3-1
ASSQDQEETQY | TRBJ2-5 | TRBV4-1
SAREGWSPYSNQPQH | TRBJ1-5 | TRBV20-1
ASSLVESDTQY | TRBJ2-3 | TRBV13
ASSSGGGDEKLF | TRBJ1-4 | TRBV9
ASSTPGGAGGPREQF | TRBJ2-1 | TRBV28
SARDRPTNYGYT | TRBJ1-2 | TRBV20-1
ASKGVTGELF | TRBJ2-2 | TRBV12-3/TRBV12-4
ASSQGGQGRGTDTQY | TRBJ2-3 | TRBV23-1
SAKGRAGVGNEQF | TRBJ2-1 | TRBV20-1
ASRALGGMGQETQY | TRBJ2-5 | TRBV25-1
SVVWGSNGYT | TRBJ1-2 | TRBV29-1
ASSQREIADTQY | TRBJ2-3 | TRBV6-6
ASNSGNGPSNQPQH | TRBJ1-5 | TRBV11-2
ASSYSSGRDTQY | TRBJ2-3 | TRBV6-5
ATSDPLLAGVSNEQF | TRBJ2-1 | TRBV24-1
SVEEGYYGYT | TRBJ1-2 | TRBV29-1
ASSQEAGRNEQF | TRBJ2-1 | TRBV3-1
SVPNPTGGPSYEQY | TRBJ2-7 | TRBV20-1
SVGGTVYNEQF | TRBJ2-1 | TRBV29-1
ASSLELAGVEQY | TRBJ2-7 | TRBV12-3/TRBV12-4
ASSGTGRDEQY | TRBJ2-7 | TRBV14
ASSPRTGISYNEQF | TRBJ2-1 | TRBV3-1
SARRQGRGPQETQY | TRBJ2-5 | TRBV20-1
ASSPAGGPFGANVLT | TRBJ2-6 | TRBV18
ASSFTGTSSEQF | TRBJ2-1 | TRBV7-2
ASSPLAGGATGELF | TRBJ2-2 | TRBV5-4
ASSFTSGGLQETQY | TRBJ2-5 | TRBV14
ASSYRSGNEQF | TRBJ2-1 | TRBV7-8
SVEDLVLNEQY | TRBJ2-7 | TRBV29-1
SASGSVGFTDTQY | TRBJ2-3 | TRBV20-1
AISESGTANTEAF | TRBJ1-1 | TRBV10-3
ASSWGGRKNSPLH | TRBJ1-6 | TRBV7-2
ASSLPRPTDTQY | TRBJ2-3 | TRBV7-6
ASSLYHSYNSPLH | TRBJ1-6 | TRBV27
TSSQPTGSQPQH | TRBJ1-5 | TRBV1
ASSLKGGKTVSVGVYGYT | TRBJ1-2 | TRBV7-3
ASGGLNTGELF | TRBJ2-2 | TRBV2
SARVAGEQF | TRBJ2-1 | TRBV20-1
ASSPVGNQPQH | TRBJ1-5 | TRBV7-2
SAREGDSDTEAF | TRBJ1-1 | TRBV20-1
ASSPGLALGTDTQY | TRBJ2-3 | TRBV25-1
ASSQGARSGNTIY | TRBJ1-3 | TRBV4-1
ASSEVVGQPQH | TRBJ1-5 | TRBV7-7